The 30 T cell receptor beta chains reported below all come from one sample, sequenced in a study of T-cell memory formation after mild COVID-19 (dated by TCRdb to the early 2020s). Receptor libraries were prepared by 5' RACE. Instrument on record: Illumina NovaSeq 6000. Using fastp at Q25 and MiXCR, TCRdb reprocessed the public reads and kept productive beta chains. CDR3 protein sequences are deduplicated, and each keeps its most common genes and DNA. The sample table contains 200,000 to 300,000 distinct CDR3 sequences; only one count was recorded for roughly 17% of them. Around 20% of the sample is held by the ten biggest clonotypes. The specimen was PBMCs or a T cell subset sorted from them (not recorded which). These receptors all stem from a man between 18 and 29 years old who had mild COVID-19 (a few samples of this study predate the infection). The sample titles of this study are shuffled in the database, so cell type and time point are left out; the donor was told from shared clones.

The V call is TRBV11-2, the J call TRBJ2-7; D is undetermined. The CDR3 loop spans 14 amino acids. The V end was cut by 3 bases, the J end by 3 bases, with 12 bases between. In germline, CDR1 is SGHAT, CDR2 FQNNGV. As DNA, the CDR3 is TGTGCCAGCAGCTTCCAGAACTTGGTCTACGAGCAGTACTTC. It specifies CASSFQNLVYEQYF.

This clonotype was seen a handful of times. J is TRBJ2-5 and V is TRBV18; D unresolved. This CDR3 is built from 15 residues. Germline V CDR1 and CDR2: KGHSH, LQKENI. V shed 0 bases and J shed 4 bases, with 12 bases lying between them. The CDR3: CASSPPGLALETQYF. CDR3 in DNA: TGTGCCAGCTCACCACCGGGTCTGGCTTTAGAGACCCAGTACTTC.

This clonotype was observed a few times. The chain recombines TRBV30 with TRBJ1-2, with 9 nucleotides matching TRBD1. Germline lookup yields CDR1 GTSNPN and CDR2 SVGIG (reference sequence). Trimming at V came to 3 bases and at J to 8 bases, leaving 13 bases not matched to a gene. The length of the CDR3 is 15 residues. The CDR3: CAWRGVQGAWKGYTF. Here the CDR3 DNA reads TGTGCCTGGAGAGGGGTACAGGGGGCTTGGAAGGGCTACACCTTC.

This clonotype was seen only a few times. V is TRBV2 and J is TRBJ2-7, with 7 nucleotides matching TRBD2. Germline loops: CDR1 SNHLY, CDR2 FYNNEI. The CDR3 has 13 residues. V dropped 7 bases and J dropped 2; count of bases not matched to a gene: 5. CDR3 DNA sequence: TGTGCCAGCACCGGACTAGTAACCTACGAGCAGTACGTC. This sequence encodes CASTGLVTYEQYV.

CDR3 nucleotides: TGTGCCAGCAGTCAGAACCCGGGCGCGGAGACCCAGTACTTC. As protein: CASSQNPGAETQYF. The chain carries TRBV7-3 and TRBJ2-5; D not certain. Deletions cut 6 bases from V and 5 bases from J, with 16 bases between. The V gene's germline CDR1 is SGHTA and CDR2 FQGTGA. This CDR3 has 14 amino acids.

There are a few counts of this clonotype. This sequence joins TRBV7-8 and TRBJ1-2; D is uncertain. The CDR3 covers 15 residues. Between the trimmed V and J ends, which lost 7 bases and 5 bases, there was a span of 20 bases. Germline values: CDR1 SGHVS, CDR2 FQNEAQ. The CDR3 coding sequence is TGTGCCAGCACGACTATACAGCGAAAGTCTTATGGCTACACCTTC. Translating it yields CASTTIQRKSYGYTF.

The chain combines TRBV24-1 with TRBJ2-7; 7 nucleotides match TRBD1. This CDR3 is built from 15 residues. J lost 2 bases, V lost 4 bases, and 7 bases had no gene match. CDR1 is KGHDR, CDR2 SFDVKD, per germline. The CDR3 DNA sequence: TGTGCCACCAGTGACCCTCGACAGGGAGCCTACGAGCAGTACTTC. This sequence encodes CATSDPRQGAYEQYF.

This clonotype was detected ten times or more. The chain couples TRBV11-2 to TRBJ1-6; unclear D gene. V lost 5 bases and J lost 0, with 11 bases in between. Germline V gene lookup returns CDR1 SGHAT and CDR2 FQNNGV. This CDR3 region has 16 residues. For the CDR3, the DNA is TGTGCCAGCAGCCTTACGGGGAGCTCCTATAATTCACCCCTCCACTTT. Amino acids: CASSLTGSSYNSPLHF.

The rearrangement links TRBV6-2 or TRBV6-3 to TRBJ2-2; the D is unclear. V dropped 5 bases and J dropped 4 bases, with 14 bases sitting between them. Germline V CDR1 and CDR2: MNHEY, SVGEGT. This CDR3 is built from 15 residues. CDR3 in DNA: TGTGCCAGCAGTGTACTAAGCTACTCCACCGGGGAGCTGTTTTTT. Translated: CASSVLSYSTGELFF.

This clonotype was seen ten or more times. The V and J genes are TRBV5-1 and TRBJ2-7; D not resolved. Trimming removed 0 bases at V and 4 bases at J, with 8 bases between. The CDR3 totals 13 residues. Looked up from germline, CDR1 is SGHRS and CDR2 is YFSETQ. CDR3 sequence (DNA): TGCGCCAGCAGCTTGGACCTCGAATACGAGCAGTACTTC. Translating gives CASSLDLEYEQYF.

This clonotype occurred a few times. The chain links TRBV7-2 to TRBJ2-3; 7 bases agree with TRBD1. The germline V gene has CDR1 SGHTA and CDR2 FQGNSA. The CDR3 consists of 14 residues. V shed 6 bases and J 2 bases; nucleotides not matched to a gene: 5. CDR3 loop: CASRPTGTTDTQYF. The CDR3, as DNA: TGTGCCAGCAGGCCGACAGGGACCACAGATACGCAGTATTTT.

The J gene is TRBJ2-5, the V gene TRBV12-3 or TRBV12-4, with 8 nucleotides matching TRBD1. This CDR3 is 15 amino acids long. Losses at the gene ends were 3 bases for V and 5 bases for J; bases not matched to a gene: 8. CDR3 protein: CASSFPQGAWETQYF. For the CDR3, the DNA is TGTGCCAGCAGTTTCCCCCAGGGGGCTTGGGAGACCCAGTACTTC.

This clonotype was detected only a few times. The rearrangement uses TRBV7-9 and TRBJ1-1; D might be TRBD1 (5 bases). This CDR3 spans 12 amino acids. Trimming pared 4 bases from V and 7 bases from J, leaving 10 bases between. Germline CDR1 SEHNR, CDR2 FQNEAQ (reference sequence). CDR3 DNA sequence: TGTGCCAGCAGCTCCACCCAGGGTGAAGCTTTCTTT. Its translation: CASSSTQGEAFF.

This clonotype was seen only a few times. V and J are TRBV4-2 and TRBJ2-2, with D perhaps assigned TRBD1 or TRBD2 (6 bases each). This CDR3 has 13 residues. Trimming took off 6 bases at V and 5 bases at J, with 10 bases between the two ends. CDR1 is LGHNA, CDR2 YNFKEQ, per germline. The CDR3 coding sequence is TGTGCCAGCAGGGGGGGCGGAACCGGGGAGCTGTTTTTT. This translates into CASRGGGTGELFF.

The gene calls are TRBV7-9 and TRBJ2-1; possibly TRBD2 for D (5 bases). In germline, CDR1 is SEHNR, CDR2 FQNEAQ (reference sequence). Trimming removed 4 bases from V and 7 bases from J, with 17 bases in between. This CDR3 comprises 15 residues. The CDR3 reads CASSSPRARWNEQFF. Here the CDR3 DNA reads TGTGCCAGCAGCTCGCCGCGGGCTAGATGGAATGAGCAGTTCTTC.

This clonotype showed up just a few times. The CDR3 loop reads CASTVTGYGYTF. The CDR3 nucleotides read TGTGCCAGCACCGTGACAGGGTATGGCTACACCTTC. The chain links TRBV28 to TRBJ1-2; 7 nucleotides match TRBD1. CDR3 length equals 12 residues. The trim removed 7 bases at V and 5 bases at J, leaving 4 bases unmatched. Germline V gives CDR1 MDHEN, CDR2 SYDVKM.

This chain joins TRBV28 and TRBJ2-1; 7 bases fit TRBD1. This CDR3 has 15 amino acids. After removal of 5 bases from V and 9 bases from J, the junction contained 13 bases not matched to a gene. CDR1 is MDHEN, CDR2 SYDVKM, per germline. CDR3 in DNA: TGTGCCAGCAGTACCCCCGGGACAGCTGCTTTTGAGCAGTTCTTC. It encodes CASSTPGTAAFEQFF.

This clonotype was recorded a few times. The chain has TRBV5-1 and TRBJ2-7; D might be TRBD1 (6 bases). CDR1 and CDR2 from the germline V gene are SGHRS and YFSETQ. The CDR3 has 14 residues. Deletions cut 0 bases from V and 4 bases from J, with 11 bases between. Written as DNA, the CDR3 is TGCGCCAGCAGCTTGGGAGACAGGATTTACGAGCAGTACTTC. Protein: CASSLGDRIYEQYF. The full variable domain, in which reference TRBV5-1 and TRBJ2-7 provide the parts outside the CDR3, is KAGVTQTPRYLIKTRGQQVTLSCSPISGHRSVSWYQQTPGQGLQFLFEYFSETQRNKGNFPGRFSGRQFSNSRSEMNVSTLELGDSALYLCASSLGDRIYEQYFGPGTRLTVT.

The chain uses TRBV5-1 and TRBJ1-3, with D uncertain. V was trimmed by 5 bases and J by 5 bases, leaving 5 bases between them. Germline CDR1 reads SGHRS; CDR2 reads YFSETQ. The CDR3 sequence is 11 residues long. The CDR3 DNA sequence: TGCGCCAGCAGATTTCGAAACACCATATATTTT. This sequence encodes CASRFRNTIYF.

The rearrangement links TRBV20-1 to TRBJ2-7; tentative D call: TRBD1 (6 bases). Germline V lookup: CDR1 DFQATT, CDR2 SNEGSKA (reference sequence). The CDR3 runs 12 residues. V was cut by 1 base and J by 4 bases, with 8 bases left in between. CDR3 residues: CSARGQAYEQYV. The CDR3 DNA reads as TGCAGTGCTAGAGGACAGGCATACGAGCAGTACGTC.

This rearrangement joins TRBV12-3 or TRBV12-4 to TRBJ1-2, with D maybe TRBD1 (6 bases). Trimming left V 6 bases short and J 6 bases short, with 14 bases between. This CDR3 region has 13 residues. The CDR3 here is CASSLGHFDGYTF. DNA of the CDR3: TGTGCCAGCAGCCTGGGACATTTCGATGGCTACACCTTC.

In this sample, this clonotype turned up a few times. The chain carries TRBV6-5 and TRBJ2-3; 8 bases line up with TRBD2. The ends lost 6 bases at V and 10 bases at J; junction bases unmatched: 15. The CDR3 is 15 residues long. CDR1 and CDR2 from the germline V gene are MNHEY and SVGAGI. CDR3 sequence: CASSGSSAGAGAQYF. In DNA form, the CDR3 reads TGTGCCAGCAGCGGGTCCTCAGCGGGGGCGGGGGCGCAGTATTTT.

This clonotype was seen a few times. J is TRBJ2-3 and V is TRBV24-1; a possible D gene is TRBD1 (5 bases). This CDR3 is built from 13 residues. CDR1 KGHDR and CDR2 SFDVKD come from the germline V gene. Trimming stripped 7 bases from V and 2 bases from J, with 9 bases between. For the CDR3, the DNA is TGTGCCACCAGACGACAGCTCACAGATACGCAGTATTTT. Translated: CATRRQLTDTQYF.

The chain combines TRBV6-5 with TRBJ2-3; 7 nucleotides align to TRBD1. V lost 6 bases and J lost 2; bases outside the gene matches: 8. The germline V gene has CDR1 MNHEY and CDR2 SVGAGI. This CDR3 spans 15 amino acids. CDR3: CASSPQGSPTDTQYF. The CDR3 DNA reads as TGTGCCAGCAGCCCACAGGGGAGCCCCACAGATACGCAGTATTTT.

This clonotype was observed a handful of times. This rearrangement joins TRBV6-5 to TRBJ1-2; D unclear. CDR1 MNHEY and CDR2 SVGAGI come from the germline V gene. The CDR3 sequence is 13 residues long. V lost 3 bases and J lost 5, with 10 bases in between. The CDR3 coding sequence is TGTGCCAGCAGTTATAGATGGGAATATGGCTACACCTTC. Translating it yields CASSYRWEYGYTF.

In nucleotides, the CDR3 is TGTGCCAGCAGTCCGGCCAGGGGCGGTTACGAGCAGTACGTC. This gives the protein CASSPARGGYEQYV. The V gene is TRBV6-1, the J gene TRBJ2-7; the D gene is possibly TRBD1 (6 bases). V was shortened by 5 bases and J by 4 bases, with 15 bases between the two germline ends. The CDR3 has 14 residues. Germline V gene lookup returns CDR1 MNHNS and CDR2 SASEGT.

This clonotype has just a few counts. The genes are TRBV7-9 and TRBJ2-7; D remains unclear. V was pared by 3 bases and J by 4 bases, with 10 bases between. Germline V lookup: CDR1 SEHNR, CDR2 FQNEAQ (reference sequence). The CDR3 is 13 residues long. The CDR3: CASSFRTEYEQYF. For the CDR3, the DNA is TGTGCCAGCAGCTTTCGCACGGAATACGAGCAGTACTTC. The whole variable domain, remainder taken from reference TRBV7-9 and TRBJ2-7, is DTGVSQNPRHKITKRGQNVTFRCDPISEHNRLYWYRQTLGQGPEFLTYFQNEAQLEKSRLLSDRFSAERPKGSFSTLEIQRTEQGDSAMYLCASSFRTEYEQYFGPGTRLTVT.

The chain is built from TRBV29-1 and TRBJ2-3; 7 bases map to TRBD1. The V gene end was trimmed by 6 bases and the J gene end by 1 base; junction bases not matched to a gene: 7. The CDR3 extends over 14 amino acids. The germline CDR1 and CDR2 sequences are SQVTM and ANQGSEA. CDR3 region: CSVDRPQGTDTQYF. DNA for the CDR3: TGCAGCGTGGACAGGCCACAGGGCACAGATACGCAGTATTTT.

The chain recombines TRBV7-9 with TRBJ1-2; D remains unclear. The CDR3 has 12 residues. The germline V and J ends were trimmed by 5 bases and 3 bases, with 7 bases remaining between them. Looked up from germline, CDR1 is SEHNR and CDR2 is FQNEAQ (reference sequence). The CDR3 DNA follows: TGTGCCAGCAGCACGCCCTACTATGGCTACACCTTC. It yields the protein CASSTPYYGYTF. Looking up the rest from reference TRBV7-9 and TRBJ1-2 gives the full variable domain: DTGVSQNPRHKITKRGQNVTFRCDPISEHNRLYWYRQTLGQGPEFLTYFQNEAQLEKSRLLSDRFSAERPKGSFSTLEIQRTEQGDSAMYLCASSTPYYGYTFGSGTRLTVV.

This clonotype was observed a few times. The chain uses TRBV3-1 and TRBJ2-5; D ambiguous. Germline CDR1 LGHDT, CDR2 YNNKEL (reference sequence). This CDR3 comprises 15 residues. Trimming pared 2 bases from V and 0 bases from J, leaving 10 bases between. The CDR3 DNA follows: TGTGCCAGCAGCCAAATCGGCAGTGACCAAGAGACCCAGTACTTC. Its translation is CASSQIGSDQETQYF.